This T cell receptor (beta chain) emerged from a study of regulatory T cells in long-lasting Graves disease. The time point is: newly diagnosed GD, antithyroid drugs for less than 3 months. The TCR library was made from RNA extracted from PBMCs. Patients all came to the study from an endocrinology department in Xi'an, China. This clonotype was recorded at least ten times. Libraries of TCR beta came from iRepertoire HTBI primers plus Arm-PCR of CDR3 regions. TCRdb independently ran MiXCR on the multiplex PCR reads; one entry per CDR3 protein. This sample has under 450,000 distinct CDR3 sequences, with 12% found just once. In addition, the sample was reused for a study of T cells in Graves' hyperthyroidism and ophthalmopathy. Turning to that study: RT-PCR in the first round (using the HTBI primer set) targeted the TCR CDR3. A 13 V-J signature model discriminated ophthalmopathy versus stable hyperthyroidism.

The source material was peripheral blood mononuclear cells (PBMCs), sampled at new diagnosis, from a patient treated with antithyroid drugs. The clonotype was recovered from a young woman with Graves disease.

The CDR3 coding sequence is TGTGCCAGCAGCGCCGATAGCGGGCCGGGGGAGACCCAGTACTTC. The encoded protein is CASSADSGPGETQYF. The V gene is TRBV7-3, the J gene TRBJ2-5; 7 nucleotides match TRBD2. The CDR3 consists of 15 residues. The germline gives CDR1 SGHTA, CDR2 FQGTGA. J gave up 5 bases and V 5 bases, and 11 bases lay outside the gene matches.